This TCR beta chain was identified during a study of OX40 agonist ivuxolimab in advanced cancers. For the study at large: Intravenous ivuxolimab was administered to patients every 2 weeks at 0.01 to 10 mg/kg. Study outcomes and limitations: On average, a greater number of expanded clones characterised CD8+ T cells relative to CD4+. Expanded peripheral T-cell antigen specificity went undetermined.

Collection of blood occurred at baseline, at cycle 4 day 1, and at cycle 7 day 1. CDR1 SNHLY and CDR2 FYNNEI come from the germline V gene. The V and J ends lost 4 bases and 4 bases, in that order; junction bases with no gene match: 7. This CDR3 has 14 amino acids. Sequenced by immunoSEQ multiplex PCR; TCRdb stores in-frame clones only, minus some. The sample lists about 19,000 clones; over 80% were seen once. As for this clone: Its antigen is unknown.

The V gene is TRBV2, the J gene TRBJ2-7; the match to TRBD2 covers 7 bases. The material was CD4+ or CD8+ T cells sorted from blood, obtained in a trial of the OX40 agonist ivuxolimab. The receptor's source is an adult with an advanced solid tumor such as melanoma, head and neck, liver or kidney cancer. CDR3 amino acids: CASSVSGGRYEQYF. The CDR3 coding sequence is TGTGCCAGCAGTGTCTCGGGGGGTAGGTACGAGCAGTACTTC.